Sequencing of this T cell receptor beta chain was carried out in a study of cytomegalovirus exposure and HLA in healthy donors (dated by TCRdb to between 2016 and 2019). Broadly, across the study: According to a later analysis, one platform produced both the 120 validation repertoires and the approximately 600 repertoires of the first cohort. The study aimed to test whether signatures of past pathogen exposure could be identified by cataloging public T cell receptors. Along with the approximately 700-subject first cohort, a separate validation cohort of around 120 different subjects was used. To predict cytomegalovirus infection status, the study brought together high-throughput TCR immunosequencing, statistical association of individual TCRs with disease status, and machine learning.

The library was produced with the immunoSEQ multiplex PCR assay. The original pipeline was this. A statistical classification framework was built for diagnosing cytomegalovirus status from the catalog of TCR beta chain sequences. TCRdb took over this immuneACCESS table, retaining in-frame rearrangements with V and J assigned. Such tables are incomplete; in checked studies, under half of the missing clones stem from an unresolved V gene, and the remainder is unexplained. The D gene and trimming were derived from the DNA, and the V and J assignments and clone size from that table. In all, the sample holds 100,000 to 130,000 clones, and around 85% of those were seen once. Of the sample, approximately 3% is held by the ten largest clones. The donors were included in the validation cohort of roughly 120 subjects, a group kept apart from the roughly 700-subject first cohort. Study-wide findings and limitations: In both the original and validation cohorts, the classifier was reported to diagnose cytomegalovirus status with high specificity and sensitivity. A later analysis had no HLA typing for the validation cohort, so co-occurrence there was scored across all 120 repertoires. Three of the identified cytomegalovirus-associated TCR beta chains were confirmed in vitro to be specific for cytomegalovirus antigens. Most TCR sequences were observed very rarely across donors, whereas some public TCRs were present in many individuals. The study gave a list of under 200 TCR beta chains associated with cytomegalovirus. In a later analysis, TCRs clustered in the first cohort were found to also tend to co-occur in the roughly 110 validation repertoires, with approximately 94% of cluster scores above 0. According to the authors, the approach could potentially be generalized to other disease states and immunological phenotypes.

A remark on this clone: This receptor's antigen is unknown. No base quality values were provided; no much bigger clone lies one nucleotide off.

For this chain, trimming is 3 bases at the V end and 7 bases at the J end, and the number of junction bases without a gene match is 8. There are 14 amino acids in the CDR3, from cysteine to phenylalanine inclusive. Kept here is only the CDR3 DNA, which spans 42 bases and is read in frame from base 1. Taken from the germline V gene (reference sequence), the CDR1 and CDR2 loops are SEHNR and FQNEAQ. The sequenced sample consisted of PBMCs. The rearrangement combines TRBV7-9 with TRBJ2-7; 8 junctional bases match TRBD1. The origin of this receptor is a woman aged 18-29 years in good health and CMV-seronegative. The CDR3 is CASSFGQGGTEQYF. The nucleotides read TGTGCCAGCAGCTTCGGACAGGGCGGTACGGAGCAGTACTTC.